Shown below are 6 T cell receptor beta chains from a single sample sequenced in a study of blood T cell repertoires in COVID-19. The method was immunoSEQ multiplex PCR; TCRdb's version includes in-frame clones alone and lacks a portion of them. In the table there are hundreds of thousands of clones, 90% of which are singletons. Input material: PBMCs or T cells enriched from blood (not recorded which). Source of these receptors: a man aged 60 to 75 who had recovered from COVID-19.

This chain connects TRBV27 to TRBJ1-6; the match to TRBD1 covers 9 bases. Germline CDR1 MNHEY, CDR2 SMNVEV (reference sequence). The CDR3 length is 15 residues. J lost 9 bases, V lost 5 bases, and 8 bases had no gene match. The CDR3 nucleotides read TGTGCCAGCAGTCCTCAGGACAGGGGAATTTCACCCCTCCACTTT. This sequence encodes CASSPQDRGISPLHF.

For the CDR3, the DNA is TGTGCCAGCAGCCGAGGACAGGTGAACACTGAAGCTTTCTTT. Its protein product is CASSRGQVNTEAFF. J is TRBJ1-1 and V is TRBV3-1 (or the pseudogene TRBV3-2); TRBD1 matches 7 bases. V dropped 4 bases and J dropped 0; count of bases not matched to a gene: 2. Per germline, CDR1 LGHDT and CDR2 YNNKEL (reference sequence). The CDR3 is 14 residues long.

The chain carries TRBV9 and TRBJ2-5; 15 positions match TRBD2. The junction had 10 bases not matched to a gene; V was cut back by 0 bases and J by 4 bases. Germline CDR1 SGDLS, CDR2 YYNGEE. The CDR3 sequence is 19 residues long. In nucleotides, the CDR3 is TGTGCCAGCAGCGTAGGGCCGGGACTAGCGGGGGGTCGGGGAGAGACCCAGTACTTC. Translating gives CASSVGPGLAGGRGETQYF.

The V call is TRBV30, the J call TRBJ1-2; weak D call: TRBD1 (5 bases). Per germline, CDR1 GTSNPN and CDR2 SVGIG (reference sequence). The V gene lost 7 bases and the J gene lost 7 bases, with 16 bases spanning the gap. The CDR3 totals 12 residues. CDR3 in amino acids: CAYQGRAGGYTF. CDR3 DNA: TGTGCCTATCAGGGCCGGGCAGGTGGCTACACCTTC.

This sequence joins TRBV10-3 and TRBJ2-1, with D perhaps TRBD1 (7 bases). The germline CDR1 and CDR2 sequences are ENHRY and SYGVKD. The CDR3 has 18 amino acids. V gave up 2 bases and J gave up 5 bases, with 22 bases separating them. CDR3 amino acids: CAISEPREEGQTNNEQFF. The CDR3 coding sequence is TGTGCCATCAGTGAGCCCCGTGAGGAGGGACAGACCAACAATGAGCAGTTCTTC.

The chain joins TRBV5-1 to TRBJ2-1; 7 nucleotides agree with TRBD2. The CDR3 spans 12 residues. Germline CDR1 reads SGHRS; CDR2 reads YFSETQ. With 0 bases clipped from V and 14 bases from J, the junction kept 5 bases outside the gene matches. The CDR3 is CASSLEEGGKFF. Here the CDR3 DNA reads TGCGCCAGCAGCTTGGAGGAGGGAGGGAAGTTCTTC.